These 21 T cell receptor beta chains share one sample of origin, sequenced in a study of blood T cell repertoires in COVID-19 (dated by TCRdb to the early 2020s). Library method: the immunoSEQ multiplex PCR assay. TCRdb provides this immuneACCESS table in a form limited to in-frame rearrangements. Some clones are lacking; in checked studies, under half of them reflect an unresolved V gene, and why the rest are absent is not known. For this sample there are a few hundred thousand clones; 70% to 90% appear just once. The top ten clones comprise 3.5% to 4% of the sample. Input material: peripheral blood. Source of these receptors: a woman aged 50 to 60 with active or convalescent COVID-19.

This clone appeared a single time. The rearrangement links TRBV6-2 or TRBV6-3 to TRBJ1-5; D is ambiguous. The CDR3 loop spans 16 amino acids. Germline V gene sequence: CDR1 MNHEY, CDR2 SVGEGT. Trimming stripped 2 bases from V and 0 bases from J, with 11 bases between. CDR3 amino acids: CASSYGLLYSNQPQHF. As DNA, the CDR3 is TGTGCCAGCAGTTACGGACTCCTATATAGCAATCAGCCCCAGCATTTT.

The rearrangement uses TRBV27 and TRBJ1-1; a weak D match, TRBD1 (6 bases). The V gene lost 3 bases and the J gene lost 1 base, with 24 bases spanning the gap. Germline CDR1 and CDR2: MNHEY and SMNVEV (reference sequence). This CDR3 comprises 19 residues. The CDR3 nucleotides are TGTGCCAGCAGTTTGGGGGGGCCAGACAGCCTAAGGTGGAACACTGAAGCTTTCTTT. Encoded protein: CASSLGGPDSLRWNTEAFF.

The chain joins TRBV5-1 to TRBJ2-5, with D possibly TRBD2 on 7 matching bases. CDR1 SGHRS and CDR2 YFSETQ come from the germline V gene. This CDR3 has 19 amino acids. The ends were cut back, 4 bases at V and 5 bases at J, with 30 bases in the middle. The CDR3 here is CASSGTGGDGSFRGETQYF. In nucleotides, the CDR3 is TGCGCCAGCAGCGGAACGGGGGGCGATGGGTCTTTTCGTGGGGAGACCCAGTACTTC.

This sequence joins TRBV9 and TRBJ1-2; 11 nucleotides agree with TRBD1. This CDR3 region has 16 residues. The junction had 11 bases not matched to a gene; V was cut back by 4 bases and J by 6 bases. Germline CDR1 SGDLS, CDR2 YYNGEE. The CDR3 here is CASSFRTGGRVHGYTF. The CDR3 DNA is TGTGCCAGCAGCTTTCGGACAGGGGGCAGAGTACATGGCTACACCTTC.

The chain uses TRBV21-1 and TRBJ2-5; TRBD1 was called by the table and not checked on the DNA. TRBV21-1 counts as a pseudogene. This CDR3 is 13 amino acids long. CDR3 DNA: TGTGCCAGCACCCAGGGAAGGGAAGAGACCCAGTACTTC. It specifies CASTQGREETQYF.

The chain has TRBV5-1 and TRBJ1-2, with D possibly TRBD1 on 6 matching bases. Per the germline V gene, CDR1 is SGHRS and CDR2 is YFSETQ. The CDR3 spans 12 residues. Trimming left V 0 bases short and J 14 bases short, with 14 bases between. The CDR3 DNA follows: TGCGCCAGCAGCTTGGTAGAAGGGGGAGCTACCTTC. It specifies CASSLVEGGATF.

The chain joins TRBV4-1 to TRBJ2-7, with 12 bases lining up with TRBD2. With V trimmed by 6 bases and J by 7 bases, 7 bases remained unmatched. The CDR3 sequence is 14 residues long. Germline V gene sequence: CDR1 MGHRA, CDR2 YSYEKL. The DNA for the CDR3 is TGCGCCAGCAGTAGGACTAGCGGGAATCCAGAGCAGTACTTC. Encoded protein: CASSRTSGNPEQYF.

In its sample, this clone was seen many times. The chain joins TRBV4-1 to TRBJ1-5; D gene uncertain. V was trimmed by 1 base and J by 1 base, leaving 11 bases between them. The CDR3 is made up of 16 amino acids. Germline V gene data show CDR1 as MGHRA and CDR2 as YSYEKL. In DNA form, the CDR3 reads TGCGCCAGCAGCCAAGTACCGGGAACCAGCAATCAGCCCCAGCATTTT. Encoded protein: CASSQVPGTSNQPQHF.

The chain is built from TRBV18 and TRBJ1-3; weak D call: TRBD1 (5 bases). V lost 3 bases and J 4 bases, leaving 7 bases between the germline ends. Germline assignment: CDR1 KGHSH and CDR2 LQKENI. The CDR3 has 13 amino acids. CDR3 amino acids: CASSPGPGNTIYF. In nucleotides, the CDR3 is TGTGCCAGCTCACCGGGGCCCGGAAACACCATATATTTT.

CDR3 bases: TGTGCCAGCAGCCAACTAGGACTAGCGGGAGCAAGCGAGCAGTACTTC. It yields the protein CASSQLGLAGASEQYF. This chain uses TRBV3-1 (or the pseudogene TRBV3-2) with TRBJ2-7, with 13 bases aligning to TRBD2. The CDR3 length is 16 residues. V trimming: 2 bases; J trimming: 6 bases; junction bases outside the gene matches: 7. The germline CDR1 and CDR2 sequences are LGHDT and YNNKEL (reference sequence).

To note about this clone: This CDR3 is also generated by other DNA sequences in the sample. The CDR3 nucleotides are TGCAGTGCTAGTGGACAGCTGAACACTGAAGCTTTCTTT. Residues: CSASGQLNTEAFF. The chain is built from TRBV20-1 and TRBJ1-1, with a possible D match to TRBD1 (6 bases). Germline V gene data show CDR1 as DFQATT and CDR2 as SNEGSKA (reference sequence). V lost 3 bases, J lost 0 bases, and 8 bases lay in between. The CDR3 is made up of 13 amino acids.

The chain recombines TRBV28 with TRBJ2-7, with 9 bases aligning to TRBD1. Germline-derived CDR1 and CDR2 are MDHEN and SYDVKM. The CDR3 is 14 residues long. Trimming removed 6 bases from V and 3 bases from J; junction bases left unmatched: 6. CDR3 region: CASSSMDRGYEQYF. The DNA for the CDR3 is TGTGCCAGCAGCTCGATGGACAGGGGCTACGAGCAGTACTTC.

V is TRBV29-1 and J is TRBJ1-5; 10 nucleotides match TRBD1. V shed 6 bases and J 6 bases; nucleotides not matched to a gene: 8. In germline, CDR1 is SQVTM, CDR2 ANQGSEA. The CDR3 spans 14 residues. CDR3 residues: CSVATGGTGQPQHF. Here the CDR3 DNA reads TGCAGCGTCGCGACAGGGGGCACGGGTCAGCCCCAGCATTTT. The full variable domain, rest sourced from reference TRBV29-1 and TRBJ1-5, is SAVISQKPSRDICQRGTSLTIQCQVDSQVTMMFWYRQQPGQSLTLIATANQGSEATYESGFVIDKFPISRPNLTFSTLTVSNMSPEDSSIYLCSVATGGTGQPQHFGDGTRLSIL.

In this sample, this clone turned up once. The J gene is TRBJ2-3, the V gene TRBV4-1; 9 bases align to TRBD2. This CDR3 has 19 residues. In germline, CDR1 is MGHRA, CDR2 YSYEKL. V trimming: 0 bases; J trimming: 11 bases; junction bases outside the gene matches: 21. CDR3 protein: CASSQDHHTPPYFSGGQYF. The CDR3, as DNA: TGCGCCAGCAGCCAAGACCACCACACCCCCCCTTACTTTAGCGGGGGGCAGTATTTT.

The CDR3 loop reads CASNRLAGDSTGELFF. CDR3 DNA: TGTGCCAGCAACCGCCTAGCGGGGGACTCCACCGGGGAGCTGTTTTTT. The chain links TRBV6-6 to TRBJ2-2; 10 nucleotides agree with TRBD2. The CDR3 totals 16 residues. Losses at the gene ends were 7 bases for V and 4 bases for J; bases not matched to a gene: 9. CDR1 is MNHNY and CDR2 is SVGAGI in the germline V gene (reference sequence).

The chain links TRBV5-4 to TRBJ1-6; TRBD1 agrees at 8 bases. Germline CDR1 reads SGHNT; CDR2 reads YYREEE (reference sequence). The J segment lost 8 bases and the V segment lost 4 bases, leaving 11 bases of the junction unmatched. There are 16 residues in the CDR3. The CDR3 region is CASSRSGAGGYSPLHF. The CDR3 DNA reads TGTGCCAGCAGCCGGTCAGGGGCAGGGGGCTATTCACCCCTCCACTTT.

The chain carries TRBV5-1 and TRBJ2-1; D gene unclear. The germline V gene encodes CDR1 SGHRS and CDR2 YFSETQ. CDR3 length: 13 amino acids. The V end was cut by 0 bases, the J end by 7 bases, with 8 bases between. The CDR3 nucleotides read TGCGCCAGCAGCTTGGTCCCCTTGAATGAGCAGTTCTTC. Translating gives CASSLVPLNEQFF.

J is TRBJ1-4 and V is TRBV4-2; TRBD1 aligns across 7 bases. J gave up 4 bases and V 0 bases, and 8 bases lay outside the gene matches. The CDR3 is 17 residues long. Germline CDR1 reads LGHNA; CDR2 reads YNFKEQ. The CDR3 DNA sequence: TGTGCCAGCAGCCAAGATCCAAGGGGACAGCTTAATGAAAAACTGTTTTTT. This codes for CASSQDPRGQLNEKLFF.

The CDR3 coding sequence is TGCGCCAGCAGCTTGGTTACAGGGGGCCTAAGTACAGATACGCAGTATTTT. It specifies CASSLVTGGLSTDTQYF. The genes are TRBV5-1 and TRBJ2-3, with 9 bases fitting TRBD1. V shed 0 bases and J 3 bases; nucleotides not matched to a gene: 8. From germline, CDR1 is SGHRS and CDR2 YFSETQ. This CDR3 is built from 17 residues.

The chain employs TRBV5-1 and TRBJ2-7; TRBD2 is a possible D gene (5 bases). V lost 1 base, J lost 5 bases, and 7 bases lay in between. The CDR3 loop spans 12 amino acids. In germline, CDR1 is SGHRS, CDR2 YFSETQ. As DNA, the CDR3 is TGCGCCAGCAGCTTGACGGGGAACGAGCAGTACTTC. Translating it yields CASSLTGNEQYF.

J is TRBJ2-3 and V is TRBV7-9, with D uncertain. V lost 5 bases and J lost 3, with 6 bases in between. This CDR3 contains 12 residues. Germline V gene data show CDR1 as SEHNR and CDR2 as FQNEAQ (reference sequence). This CDR3 reads CASSPRTDTQYF. The DNA for the CDR3 is TGTGCCAGCAGCCCCAGAACAGATACGCAGTATTTT.